This T cell receptor (beta chain) came from a study of blood T cell repertoires in COVID-19. Overall study context: Samples of COVID-19 (acute and convalescent) were obtained from the United States, Italy and Spain. T cells, B-cell-depleted T cells, or PBMCs provided the cDNA or gDNA that served as material.

Study processing details: Estimation of nucleated cell counts was performed using reference gene primer amplification. Method: immunoSEQ multiplex PCR; TCRdb's copy keeps in-frame clones and lacks some. V and J calls and clone size follow that table, whereas D and trimming were derived from the DNA. Of some 240,000 clones in the sample, 60% to 85% are singletons; the top ten hold about 7%. The sequencing input was peripheral blood. The sequence was obtained from a woman in her seventies with acute or convalescent COVID-19.

CDR3 nucleotide sequence: TGTGCTAGTGCTACTTCACCCTTGAGGTCCCAAGAGACCCAGTACTTC. Residues: CASATSPLRSQETQYF. The genes are TRBV12-5 and TRBJ2-5, with D hard to call. CDR1 and CDR2 (germline): LGHNT, FRNRAP. The CDR3 length is 16 residues. V was trimmed by 7 bases and J by 1 base, leaving 19 bases between them.